The 2 T cell receptor beta chains given below trace back to one sample, sequenced in a study of blood T cell repertoires in COVID-19. Sequencing used immunoSEQ multiplex PCR; TCRdb keeps in-frame clones, though not all of them. The sample has about 250,000 clones; about 82% are singletons. Specimen: peripheral blood. The source of these receptors is a woman of 80 years or more with COVID-19, enrolled during active disease.

The chain links TRBV19 to TRBJ2-3; D perhaps matches TRBD2 (5 bases). Germline values: CDR1 LNHDA, CDR2 SQIVND (reference sequence). V was clipped by 6 bases and J by 1 base, with 8 bases between them. CDR3 length: 13 residues. CDR3 sequence reads: CASRIGGTDTQYF. Written as DNA, the CDR3 is TGTGCCAGTAGAATCGGGGGCACAGATACGCAGTATTTT. The whole variable domain, remainder taken from reference TRBV19 and TRBJ2-3, is DGGITQSPKYLFRKEGQNVTLSCEQNLNHDAMYWYRQDPGQGLRLIYYSQIVNDFQKGDIAEGYSVSREKKESFPLTVTSAQKNPTAFYLCASRIGGTDTQYFGPGTRLTVL.

V usage is TRBV4-1 and J usage is TRBJ2-1, with a weak D call TRBD1 (6 bases). V lost 1 base and J lost 1, with 8 bases in between. Germline V lookup: CDR1 MGHRA, CDR2 YSYEKL. This CDR3 has 15 residues. This chain's CDR3 is CASSQGGQSYNEQFF. The CDR3 DNA reads TGCGCCAGCAGCCAAGGAGGACAGTCCTACAATGAGCAGTTCTTC.